The T cell receptor (beta chain) under discussion was sequenced for a study of blood T cell repertoires in COVID-19. In the study overall: Sources were T cells, B-cell-depleted T cells, or PBMCs; the material itself was cDNA or gDNA.

Data came from immunoSEQ multiplex PCR; TCRdb stores just in-frame clones and leaves some out. The sample shows tens of thousands of clones, over 75% of them seen only once. Germline CDR1 is SGDLS and CDR2 is YYNGEE. The V and J ends lost 4 bases and 0 bases, in that order; junction bases with no gene match: 5. This CDR3 contains 15 residues. This clone appeared a few times. This chain uses TRBV9 with TRBJ2-7; 9 nucleotides match TRBD2. Source material: peripheral blood. The TCR was taken from a man aged 45-65 years with acute or convalescent COVID-19. The CDR3 loop is CASSSRSGSSYEQYF. CDR3 in DNA: TGTGCCAGCAGCTCACGTAGCGGGAGCTCCTACGAGCAGTACTTC. Filled out from reference TRBV9 and TRBJ2-7, the complete variable domain reads DSGVTQTPKHLITATGQRVTLRCSPRSGDLSVYWYQQSLDQGLQFLIQYYNGEERAKGNILERFSAQQFPDLHSELNLSSLELGDSALYFCASSSRSGSSYEQYFGPGTRLTVT.